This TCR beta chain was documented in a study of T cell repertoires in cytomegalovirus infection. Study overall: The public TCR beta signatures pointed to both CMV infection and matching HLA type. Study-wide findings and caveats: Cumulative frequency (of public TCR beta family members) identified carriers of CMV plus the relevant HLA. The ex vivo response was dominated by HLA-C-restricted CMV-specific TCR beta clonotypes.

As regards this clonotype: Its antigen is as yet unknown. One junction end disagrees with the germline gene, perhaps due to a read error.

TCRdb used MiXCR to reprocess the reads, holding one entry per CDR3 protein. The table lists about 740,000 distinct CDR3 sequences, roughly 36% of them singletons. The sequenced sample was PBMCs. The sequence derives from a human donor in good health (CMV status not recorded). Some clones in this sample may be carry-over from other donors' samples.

The CDR3 reads CATSESVDRPYEKTF. CDR3 in DNA: TGTGCCACCAGTGAGTCTGTTGACAGGCCCTACGAGAAGACTTTC. The V call is TRBV24-1, the J call TRBJ2-7; tentative D call: TRBD1 (6 bases). Germline-derived CDR1 and CDR2 are KGHDR and SFDVKD. The CDR3 consists of 15 residues.